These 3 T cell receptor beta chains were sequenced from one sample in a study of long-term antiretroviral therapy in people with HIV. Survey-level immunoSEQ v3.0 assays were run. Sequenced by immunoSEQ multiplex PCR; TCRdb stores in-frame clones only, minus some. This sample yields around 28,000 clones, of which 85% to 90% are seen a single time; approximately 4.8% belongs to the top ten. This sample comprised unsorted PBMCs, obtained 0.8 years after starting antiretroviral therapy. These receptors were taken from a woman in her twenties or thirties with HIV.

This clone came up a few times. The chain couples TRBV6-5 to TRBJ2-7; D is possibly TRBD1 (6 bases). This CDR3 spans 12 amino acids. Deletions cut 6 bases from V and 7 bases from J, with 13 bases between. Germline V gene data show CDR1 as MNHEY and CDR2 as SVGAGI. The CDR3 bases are TGTGCCAGCAGCCGGGACACCTGGGAGCAGTACTTC. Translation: CASSRDTWEQYF.

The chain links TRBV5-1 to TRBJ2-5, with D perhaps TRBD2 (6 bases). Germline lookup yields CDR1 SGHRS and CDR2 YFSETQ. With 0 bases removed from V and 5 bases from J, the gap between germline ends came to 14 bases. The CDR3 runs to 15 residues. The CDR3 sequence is CASSLVALLAETQYF. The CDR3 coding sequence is TGCGCCAGCAGCTTGGTGGCCCTTCTAGCGGAGACCCAGTACTTC.

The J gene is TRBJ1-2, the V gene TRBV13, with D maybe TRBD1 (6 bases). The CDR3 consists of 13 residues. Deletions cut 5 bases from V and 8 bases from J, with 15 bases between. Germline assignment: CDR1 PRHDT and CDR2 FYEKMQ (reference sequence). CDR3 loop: CASSPERTVGYTF. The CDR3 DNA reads TGTGCCAGCAGCCCCGAAAGGACAGTCGGCTACACCTTC. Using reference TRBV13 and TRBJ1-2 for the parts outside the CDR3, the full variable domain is AAGVIQSPRHLIKEKRETATLKCYPIPRHDTVYWYQQGPGQDPQFLISFYEKMQSDKGSIPDRFSAQQFSDYHSELNMSSLELGDSALYFCASSPERTVGYTFGSGTRLTVV.